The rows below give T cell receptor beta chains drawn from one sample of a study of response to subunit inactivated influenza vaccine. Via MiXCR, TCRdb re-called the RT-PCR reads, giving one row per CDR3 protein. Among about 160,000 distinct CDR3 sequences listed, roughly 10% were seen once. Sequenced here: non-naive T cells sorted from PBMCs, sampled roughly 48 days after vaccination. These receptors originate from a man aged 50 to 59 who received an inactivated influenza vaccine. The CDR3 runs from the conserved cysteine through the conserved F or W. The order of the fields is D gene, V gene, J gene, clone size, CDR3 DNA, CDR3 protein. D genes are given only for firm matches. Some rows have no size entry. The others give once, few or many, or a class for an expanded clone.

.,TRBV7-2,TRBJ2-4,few,TGTGCCAGCAGCTCCCCGGACAGCGGGTGGGGTCAGTACTTC,CASSSPDSGWGQYF
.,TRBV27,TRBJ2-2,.,TGTGCCAGCAGTTTAAGATCGCGGGGGCCAACGTTCGGGGAGCTGTTTTTT,CASSLRSRGPTFGELFF
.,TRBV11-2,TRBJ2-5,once,TGTGCCAGCAGCTTTGTGGTGGAGACCCAGTACTTC,CASSFVVETQYF
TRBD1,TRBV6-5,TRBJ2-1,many,TGTGCCAGCAGTTCTGACAGGGCTTCCTACAATGAGCAGTTCTTC,CASSSDRASYNEQFF
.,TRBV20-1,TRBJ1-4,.,TGCAGTGCTAGGGCGGGGAATAATGAAAAACTGTTTTTT,CSARAGNNEKLFF
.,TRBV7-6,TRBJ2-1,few,TGTGCCAGCAGCTCGAATAGCAGAGCCTACAATGAGCAGTTCTTC,CASSSNSRAYNEQFF
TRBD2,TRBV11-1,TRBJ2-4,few,TGTGCCAGCAGCCCGGGACTAGCGGGAGGGCGTCTTCAGTACTTC,CASSPGLAGGRLQYF
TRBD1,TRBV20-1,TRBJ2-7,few,TGCAGTGCTAGACTGGACAGGGGCTACGAGCAGTACTTC,CSARLDRGYEQYF
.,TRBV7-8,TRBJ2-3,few,TGTGCCAGCAGCTTGGGGGCGGCGGGCACAGATACGCAGTATTTT,CASSLGAAGTDTQYF
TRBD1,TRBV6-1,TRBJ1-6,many,TGTGCCAGCAGGATGACAGGGCATAATTCACCCCTCCACTTT,CASRMTGHNSPLHF
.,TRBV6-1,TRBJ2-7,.,TGTGCCAGCAGTGATGTGGGCCGCCAAATCTACGAGCAGTACTTC,CASSDVGRQIYEQYF
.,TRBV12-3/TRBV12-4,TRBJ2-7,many,TGTGCCAGCAGTGGAGCCTACGAGCAGTACTTC,CASSGAYEQYF
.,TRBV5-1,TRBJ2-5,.,TGCGCCAGCAGCCCGGTCTTGGAGGCTGGACATCTGTACTTC,CASSPVLEAGHLYF
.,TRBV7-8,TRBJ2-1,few,TGTGCCAGCAGCAGGCGTTCGGGGGTTGAGGGGAACAATGAGCAGTTCTTC,CASSRRSGVEGNNEQFF
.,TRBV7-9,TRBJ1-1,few,TGTGCCAGCAGCCTACGGGGGATAGGCACTGAAGCTTTCTTT,CASSLRGIGTEAFF
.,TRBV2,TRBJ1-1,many,TGTGCCAGCAGTGAAGAAGGAGTTTCGAACACTGAAGCTTTCTTT,CASSEEGVSNTEAFF
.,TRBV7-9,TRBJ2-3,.,TGTGCCAGCAGCCCGAGCGGGCCAGATACGCAGTATTTT,CASSPSGPDTQYF
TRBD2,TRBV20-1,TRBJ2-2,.,TGCAGTGCCAACCCAATGCTAGCGGGGACAACCTGGAACACCGGGGAGCTGTTTTTT,CSANPMLAGTTWNTGELFF
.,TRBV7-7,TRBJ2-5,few,TGTGCTAGCAGCTCGGGGGGCCCCTCGTACCAAGAGACCCAGTACTTC,CASSSGGPSYQETQYF
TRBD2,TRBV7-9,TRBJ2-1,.,TGTGCCAGCATTCCCCTCCAGGCGGGAGCCTACAATGAGCAGTTCTTC,CASIPLQAGAYNEQFF
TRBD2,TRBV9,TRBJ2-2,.,TGTGCCAGCAACCAGACTAGCGGGCGGAAAAACACCGGGGAGCTGTTTTTT,CASNQTSGRKNTGELFF
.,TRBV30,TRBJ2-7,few,TGTGCCTGGAGTGGCGTGGGAACAGGCCGGACAAGGATGGAGCAGTACTTC,CAWSGVGTGRTRMEQYF
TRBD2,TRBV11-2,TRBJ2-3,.,TGTGCCAGCAGCTCTACAGCGGGGGTGAGCACAGATACGCAGTATTTT,CASSSTAGVSTDTQYF
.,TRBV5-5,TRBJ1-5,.,TGTGCCAGCAGCTTGGGGGCTAGCAATCAGCCCCAGCATTTT,CASSLGASNQPQHF
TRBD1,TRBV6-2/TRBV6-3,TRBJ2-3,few,TGTGCCAGCAGTTATGGCAGGGGGCGTTCAGATACGCAGTATTTT,CASSYGRGRSDTQYF
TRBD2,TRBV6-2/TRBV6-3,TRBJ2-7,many,TGTGCCAGCAGTTTCCCCGGGGGGAACTACGAGCAGTACTTC,CASSFPGGNYEQYF
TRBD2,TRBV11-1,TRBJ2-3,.,TGTGCCAGCAGCTTAGGGGGGACTAGCGGACTCACAGATACGCAGTATTTT,CASSLGGTSGLTDTQYF
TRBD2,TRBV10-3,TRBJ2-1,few,TGTGCCATCAGTGAGGGGACTAGCGGGATTGAAGATGAGCAGTTCTTC,CAISEGTSGIEDEQFF
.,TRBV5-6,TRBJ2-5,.,TGTGCCAGCAGCTCAGGGGTTCAAGAGACCCAGTACTTC,CASSSGVQETQYF